This T cell receptor beta chain stems from a study of technical replicates of blood from several donors. Clones were read by immunoSEQ multiplex PCR, and TCRdb kept only the in-frame ones, dropping some. The sample lists tens of thousands of clones; approximately 95% were seen once. This clone has just one count. The germline V and J ends were trimmed by 1 base and 2 bases, with 9 bases remaining between them. The CDR3 sequence is 16 residues long. From germline, CDR1 is SGHNT and CDR2 YENEEA. Input material: T cells isolated from PBMCs. The V call is TRBV11-3, the J call TRBJ2-6; TRBD2 might be the D (6 bases). The sequence was collected from a human donor in good health. The CDR3 loop reads CASSLGWGAGANVLTF. The CDR3 bases are TGTGCCAGCAGCTTAGGATGGGGGGCTGGGGCCAACGTCCTGACTTTC.